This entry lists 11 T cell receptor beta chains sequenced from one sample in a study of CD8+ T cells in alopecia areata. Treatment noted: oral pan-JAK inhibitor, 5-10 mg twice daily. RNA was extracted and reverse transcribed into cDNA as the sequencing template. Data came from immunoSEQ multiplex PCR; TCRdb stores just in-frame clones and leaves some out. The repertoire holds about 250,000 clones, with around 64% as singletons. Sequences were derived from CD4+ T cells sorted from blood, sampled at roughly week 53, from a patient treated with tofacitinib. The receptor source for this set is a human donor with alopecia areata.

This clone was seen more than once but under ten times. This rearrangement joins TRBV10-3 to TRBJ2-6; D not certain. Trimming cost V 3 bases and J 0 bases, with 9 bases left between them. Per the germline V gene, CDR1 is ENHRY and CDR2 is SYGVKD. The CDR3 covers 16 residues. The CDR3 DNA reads TGTGCCATCAGTGATGTCCGGAACTCTGGGGCCAACGTCCTGACTTTC. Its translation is CAISDVRNSGANVLTF.

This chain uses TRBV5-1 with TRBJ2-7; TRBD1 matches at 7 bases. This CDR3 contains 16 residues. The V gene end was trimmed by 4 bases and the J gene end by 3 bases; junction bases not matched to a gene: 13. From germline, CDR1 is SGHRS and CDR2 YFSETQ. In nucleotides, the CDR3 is TGCGCCAGCAGCCGGGCGGCAGGCAGGGGGATCTACGAGCAGTACTTC. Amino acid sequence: CASSRAAGRGIYEQYF.

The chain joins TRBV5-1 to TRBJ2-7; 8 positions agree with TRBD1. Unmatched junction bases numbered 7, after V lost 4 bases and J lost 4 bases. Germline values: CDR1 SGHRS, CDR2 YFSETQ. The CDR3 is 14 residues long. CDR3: CASSQDRVGYEQYF. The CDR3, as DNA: TGCGCCAGCAGCCAGGACAGGGTGGGGTACGAGCAGTACTTC. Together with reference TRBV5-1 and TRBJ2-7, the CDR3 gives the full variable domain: KAGVTQTPRYLIKTRGQQVTLSCSPISGHRSVSWYQQTPGQGLQFLFEYFSETQRNKGNFPGRFSGRQFSNSRSEMNVSTLELGDSALYLCASSQDRVGYEQYFGPGTRLTVT.

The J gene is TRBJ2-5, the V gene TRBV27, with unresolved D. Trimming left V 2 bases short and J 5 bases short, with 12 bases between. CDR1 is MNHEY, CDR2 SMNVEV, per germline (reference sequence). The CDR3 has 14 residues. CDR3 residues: CASSLNTVLETQYF. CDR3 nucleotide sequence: TGTGCCAGCAGTTTAAATACGGTTTTGGAGACCCAGTACTTC.

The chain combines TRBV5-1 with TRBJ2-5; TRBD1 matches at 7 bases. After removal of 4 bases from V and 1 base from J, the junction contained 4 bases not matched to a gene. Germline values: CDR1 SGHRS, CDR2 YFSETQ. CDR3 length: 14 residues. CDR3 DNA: TGCGCCAGCAGCCAGGGGGACAGCCAAGAGACCCAGTACTTC. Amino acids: CASSQGDSQETQYF.

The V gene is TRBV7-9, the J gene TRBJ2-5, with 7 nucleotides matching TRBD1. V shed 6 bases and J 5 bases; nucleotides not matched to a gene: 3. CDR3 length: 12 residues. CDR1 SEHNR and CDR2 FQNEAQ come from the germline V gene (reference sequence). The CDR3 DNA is TGTGCCAGCAGTACAGGGGTGGAGACCCAGTACTTC. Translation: CASSTGVETQYF. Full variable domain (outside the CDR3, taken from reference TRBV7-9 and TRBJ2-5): DTGVSQNPRHKITKRGQNVTFRCDPISEHNRLYWYRQTLGQGPEFLTYFQNEAQLEKSRLLSDRFSAERPKGSFSTLEIQRTEQGDSAMYLCASSTGVETQYFGPGTRLLVL.

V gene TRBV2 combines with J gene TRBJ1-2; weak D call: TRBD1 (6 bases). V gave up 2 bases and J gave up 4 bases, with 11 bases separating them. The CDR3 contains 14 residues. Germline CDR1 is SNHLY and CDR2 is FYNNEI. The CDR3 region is CASSEYREGYGYTF. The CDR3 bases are TGTGCCAGCAGTGAATACAGGGAAGGCTATGGCTACACCTTC.

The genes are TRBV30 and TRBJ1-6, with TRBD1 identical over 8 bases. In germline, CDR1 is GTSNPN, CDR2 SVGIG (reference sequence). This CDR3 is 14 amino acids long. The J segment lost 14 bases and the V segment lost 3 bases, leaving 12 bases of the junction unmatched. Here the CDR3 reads CAWRSGQGGQTLHF. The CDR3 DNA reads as TGTGCCTGGAGATCTGGACAGGGCGGTCAGACCCTCCACTTT.

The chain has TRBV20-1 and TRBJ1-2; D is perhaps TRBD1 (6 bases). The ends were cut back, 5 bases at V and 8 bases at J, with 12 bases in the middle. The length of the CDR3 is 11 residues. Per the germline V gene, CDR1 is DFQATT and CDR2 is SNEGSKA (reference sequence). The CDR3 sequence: CSAQDSSGYTF. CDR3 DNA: TGCAGTGCTCAGGACAGTTCGGGCTACACCTTC.

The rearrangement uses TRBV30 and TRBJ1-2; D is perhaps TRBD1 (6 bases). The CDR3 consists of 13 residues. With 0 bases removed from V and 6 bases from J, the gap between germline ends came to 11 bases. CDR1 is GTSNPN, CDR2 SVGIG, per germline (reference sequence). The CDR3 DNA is TGTGCCTGGAGTGTATTCGGGGGCAATGGCTACACCTTC. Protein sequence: CAWSVFGGNGYTF.

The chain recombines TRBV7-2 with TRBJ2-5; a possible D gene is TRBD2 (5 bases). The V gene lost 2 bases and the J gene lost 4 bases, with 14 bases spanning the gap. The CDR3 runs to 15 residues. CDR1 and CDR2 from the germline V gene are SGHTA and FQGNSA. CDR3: CASSLWGAERETQYF. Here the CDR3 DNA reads TGTGCCAGCAGCTTATGGGGAGCGGAAAGAGAGACCCAGTACTTC.